A selection of T cell receptor beta chains follows, all from one sample in a study of OX40 agonist ivuxolimab in advanced cancers. Data came from immunoSEQ multiplex PCR; TCRdb stores just in-frame clones and leaves some out. This table has about 100,000 clones, around 89% appearing once. Source: CD4+ or CD8+ T cells sorted from blood, taken in a trial of the OX40 agonist ivuxolimab. The receptors stem from an adult with an advanced solid tumor such as melanoma, head and neck, liver or kidney cancer. CDR3s include the opening cysteine and the closing phenylalanine or tryptophan. Each record gives: V gene, clone size, D gene, CDR3 length, J gene, CDR3 protein, CDR3 DNA. The D gene is left open where the match is weak. Only some rows state a clone size, as once, few, many or a class for expanded clones.

>TRBV7-9|.|TRBD1|15|TRBJ1-6
CASSLPGQGDSPLHF
TGTGCCAGCAGCTTACCGGGACAGGGAGACTCACCCCTCCACTTT
>TRBV14|.|TRBD1|14|TRBJ2-3
CASGDRGPADTQYF
TGTGCCAGCGGAGACAGGGGGCCTGCAGATACGCAGTATTTT
>TRBV7-9|.|.|14|TRBJ2-3
CANHPLAEPDTQYF
TGTGCCAACCACCCCTTGGCGGAGCCGGATACGCAGTATTTT
>TRBV21-1|.|.|15|TRBJ2-1
CASRRRERTYNEQFF
TGTGCCAGCAGACGGCGGGAAAGAACCTACAATGAGCAGTTCTTC
>TRBV7-6|.|.|18|TRBJ2-1
CASSLIPVRISSYNEQFF
TGTGCCAGCAGCTTAATCCCCGTTAGGATCAGCTCCTACAATGAGCAGTTCTTC
>TRBV6-1|few|.|15|TRBJ2-7
CASSELDSLLYEQYF
TGTGCCAGCAGTGAATTGGACAGCCTACTTTACGAGCAGTACTTC
>TRBV19|.|TRBD2|17|TRBJ2-7
CASSSPRSSGNPYEQYF
TGTGCCAGTAGTTCGCCCCGGAGTAGCGGGAACCCCTACGAGCAGTACTTC
>TRBV30|many|TRBD1|13|TRBJ1-1
CALAGQFDTEAFF
TGTGCCCTCGCGGGACAGTTCGACACTGAAGCTTTCTTT
>TRBV19|.|.|13|TRBJ1-1
CASSIGRGYEAFF
TGTGCCAGTAGTATCGGCAGGGGTTATGAAGCTTTCTTT
>TRBV6-1|.|.|15|TRBJ1-5
CASSEGQGDNQPQHF
TGTGCCAGCAGTGAGGGGCAGGGCGACAATCAGCCCCAGCATTTT
>TRBV30|.|.|16|TRBJ1-5
CAWSDIRGNSNQPQHF
TGTGCCTGGAGTGACATCAGGGGAAATAGCAATCAGCCCCAGCATTTT
>TRBV25-1|.|.|13|TRBJ2-7
CASTRDGAYEQYF
TGTGCCAGCACCCGGGACGGAGCCTACGAGCAGTACTTC
>TRBV7-9|.|TRBD1|18|TRBJ2-1
CASSLDRVDSWTGREQFF
TGTGCCAGCAGCTTAGATAGAGTAGACTCATGGACAGGGCGTGAGCAGTTCTTC
>TRBV6-5|.|.|11|TRBJ2-5
CASSYLGAQYF
TGTGCCAGCAGTTACCTCGGGGCACAGTACTTC
>TRBV5-1|.|.|13|TRBJ1-1
CASSLGGSTEAFF
TGCGCCAGCAGCTTGGGTGGCAGCACTGAAGCTTTCTTT
>TRBV7-9|.|.|13|TRBJ1-2
CASSPDGYYGYTF
TGTGCCAGCAGCCCGGACGGATACTATGGCTACACCTTC
>TRBV28|once|.|11|TRBJ1-1
CASSHVAEAFF
TGTGCCAGCAGTCACGTGGCTGAAGCTTTCTTT